The following is a T cell receptor (beta chain) sequence with its context. As processed by the authors: Quantification of nucleated cells was approximated via reference gene primer amplification. Sequenced by immunoSEQ multiplex PCR; TCRdb stores in-frame clones only, minus some. V and J calls plus clone size are reproduced from that table; the DNA served to infer D and trimming. This table holds around 140,000 clones, 70% to 85% found once. This record belongs to a study of blood T cell repertoires in COVID-19. Background on the study: Sources were T cells, B-cell-depleted T cells, or PBMCs; the material itself was cDNA or gDNA.

The germline gives CDR1 MNHEY, CDR2 SVGEGT. The CDR3 is 14 residues long. The V gene lost 4 bases and the J gene lost 4 bases, with 13 bases spanning the gap. The source of this sequence is a man aged 55 to 70 with active or convalescent COVID-19. Sequenced material: peripheral blood. The chain couples TRBV6-2 or TRBV6-3 to TRBJ1-1, with D perhaps TRBD1 (5 bases). CDR3 DNA sequence: TGTGCCAGCAGTTCGGCAGGGTCGGGCACTGAAGCTTTCTTT. It encodes CASSSAGSGTEAFF.